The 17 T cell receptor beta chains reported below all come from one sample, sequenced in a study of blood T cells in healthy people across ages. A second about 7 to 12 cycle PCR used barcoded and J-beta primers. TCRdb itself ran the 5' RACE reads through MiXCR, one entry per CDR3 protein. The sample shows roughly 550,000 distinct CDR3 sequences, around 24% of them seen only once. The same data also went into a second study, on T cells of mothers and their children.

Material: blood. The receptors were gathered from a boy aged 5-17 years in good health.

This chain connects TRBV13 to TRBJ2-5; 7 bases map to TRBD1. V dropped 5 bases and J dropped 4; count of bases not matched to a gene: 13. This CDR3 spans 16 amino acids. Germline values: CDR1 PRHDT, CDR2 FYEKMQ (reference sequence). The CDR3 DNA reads TGTGCCAGCAGCCCCAGAGGGACAGAGGGTCGAGAGACCCAGTACTTC. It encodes CASSPRGTEGRETQYF.

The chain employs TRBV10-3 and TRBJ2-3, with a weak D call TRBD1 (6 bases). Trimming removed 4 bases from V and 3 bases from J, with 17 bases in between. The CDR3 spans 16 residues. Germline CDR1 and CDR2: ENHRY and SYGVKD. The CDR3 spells CAISAPAGAGTDTQYF. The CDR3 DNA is TGTGCCATCAGTGCCCCGGCAGGGGCCGGGACAGATACGCAGTATTTT.

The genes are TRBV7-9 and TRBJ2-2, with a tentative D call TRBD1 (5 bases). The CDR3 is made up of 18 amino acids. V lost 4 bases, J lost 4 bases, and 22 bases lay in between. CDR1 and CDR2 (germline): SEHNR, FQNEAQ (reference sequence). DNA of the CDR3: TGTGCCAGCAGCTCACCTTCCAGGGTTAAAGTGTTCACCGGGGAGCTGTTTTTT. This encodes CASSSPSRVKVFTGELFF.

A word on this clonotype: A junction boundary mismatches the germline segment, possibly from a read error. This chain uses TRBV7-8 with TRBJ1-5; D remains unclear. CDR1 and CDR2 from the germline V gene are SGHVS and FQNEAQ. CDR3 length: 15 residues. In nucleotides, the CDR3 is TGTGCCAGCAGCTTAGTCCAGGCATCGGATCAGCCCCAGCGTTTT. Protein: CASSLVQASDQPQRF.

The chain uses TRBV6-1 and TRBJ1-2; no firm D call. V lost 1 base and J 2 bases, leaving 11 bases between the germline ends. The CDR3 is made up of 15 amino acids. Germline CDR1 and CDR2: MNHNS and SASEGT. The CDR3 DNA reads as TGTGCCAGCAGTGAAGGGCAGGCTGGCAACTATGGCTACACCTTC. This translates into CASSEGQAGNYGYTF.

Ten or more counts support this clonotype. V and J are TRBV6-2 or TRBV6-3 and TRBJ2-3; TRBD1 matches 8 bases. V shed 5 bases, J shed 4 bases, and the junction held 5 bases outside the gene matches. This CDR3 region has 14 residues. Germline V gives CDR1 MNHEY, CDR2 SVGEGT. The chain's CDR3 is CASSPGGAADTQYF. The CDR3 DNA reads TGTGCCAGCAGTCCAGGGGGCGCGGCAGATACGCAGTATTTT.

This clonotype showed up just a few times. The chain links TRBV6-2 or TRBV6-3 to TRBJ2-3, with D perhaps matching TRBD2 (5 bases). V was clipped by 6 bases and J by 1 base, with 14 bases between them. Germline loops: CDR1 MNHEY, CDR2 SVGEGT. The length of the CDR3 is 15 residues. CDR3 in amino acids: CASSARLRGTDTQYF. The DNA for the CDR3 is TGTGCCAGCAGCGCTCGACTACGGGGCACAGATACGCAGTATTTT.

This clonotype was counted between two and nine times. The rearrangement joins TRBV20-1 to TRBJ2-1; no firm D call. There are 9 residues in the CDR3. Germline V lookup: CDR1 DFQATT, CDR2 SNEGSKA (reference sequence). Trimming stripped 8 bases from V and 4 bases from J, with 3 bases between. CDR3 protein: CSTYNEQFF. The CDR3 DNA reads TGCAGTACTTACAATGAGCAGTTCTTC.

The CDR3 DNA is TGTGCCAGCAGTTACGCGACAAAGATCGACTCAGAGACCCAGTACTTC. Its translation is CASSYATKIDSETQYF. V usage is TRBV6-2 or TRBV6-3 and J usage is TRBJ2-5; no definite D call. This CDR3 spans 16 amino acids. CDR1 MNHEY and CDR2 SVGEGT come from the germline V gene. V was pared by 2 bases and J by 4 bases, with 17 bases between.

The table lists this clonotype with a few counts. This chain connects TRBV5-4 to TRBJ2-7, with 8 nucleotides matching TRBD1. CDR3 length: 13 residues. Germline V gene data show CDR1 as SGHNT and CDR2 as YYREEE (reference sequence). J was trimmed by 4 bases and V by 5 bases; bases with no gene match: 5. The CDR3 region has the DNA TGTGCCAGCAGTCAGGACAGGGTGTACGAGCAGTACTTC. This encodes CASSQDRVYEQYF.

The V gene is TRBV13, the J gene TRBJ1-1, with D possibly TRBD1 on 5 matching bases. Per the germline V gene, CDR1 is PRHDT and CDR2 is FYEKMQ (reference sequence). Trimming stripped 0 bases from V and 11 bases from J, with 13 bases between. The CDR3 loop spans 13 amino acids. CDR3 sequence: CASSLGFAGVAFF. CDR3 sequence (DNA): TGTGCCAGCAGCTTAGGATTTGCGGGGGTTGCTTTCTTT. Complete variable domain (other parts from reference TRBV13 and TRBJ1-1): AAGVIQSPRHLIKEKRETATLKCYPIPRHDTVYWYQQGPGQDPQFLISFYEKMQSDKGSIPDRFSAQQFSDYHSELNMSSLELGDSALYFCASSLGFAGVAFFGQGTRLTVV.

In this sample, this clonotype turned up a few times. The CDR3 sequence is CASSRNYGYEQYF. DNA for the CDR3: TGTGCCAGCAGTCGGAATTACGGCTACGAGCAGTACTTC. The chain joins TRBV7-3 to TRBJ2-7; D is undetermined. This CDR3 has 13 amino acids. Germline V CDR1 and CDR2: SGHTA, FQGTGA. V was clipped by 6 bases and J by 3 bases, with 12 bases between them.

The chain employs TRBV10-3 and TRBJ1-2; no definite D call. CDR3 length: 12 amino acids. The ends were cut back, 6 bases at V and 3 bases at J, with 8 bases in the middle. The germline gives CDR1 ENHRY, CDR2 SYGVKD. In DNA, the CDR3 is TGTGCCATCAGCCCGGCCTACTATGGCTACACCTTC. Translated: CAISPAYYGYTF.

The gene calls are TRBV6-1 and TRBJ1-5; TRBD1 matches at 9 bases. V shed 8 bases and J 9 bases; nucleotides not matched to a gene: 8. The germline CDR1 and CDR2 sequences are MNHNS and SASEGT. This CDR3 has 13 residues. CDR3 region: CASGDRGWAPQHF. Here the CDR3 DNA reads TGTGCCAGCGGCGACAGGGGGTGGGCGCCCCAGCATTTT.

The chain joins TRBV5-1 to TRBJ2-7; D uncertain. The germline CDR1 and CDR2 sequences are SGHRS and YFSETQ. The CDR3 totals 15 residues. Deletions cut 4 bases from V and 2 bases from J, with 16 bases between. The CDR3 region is CASSIFDGLPYEQYF. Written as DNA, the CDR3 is TGCGCCAGCAGCATTTTCGACGGCCTCCCCTACGAGCAGTACTTC.

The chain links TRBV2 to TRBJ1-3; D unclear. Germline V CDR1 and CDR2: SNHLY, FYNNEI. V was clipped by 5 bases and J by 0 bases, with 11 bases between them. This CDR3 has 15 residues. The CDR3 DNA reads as TGTGCCAGCAGTTCGCCTCTGGCCTCTGGAAACACCATATATTTT. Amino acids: CASSSPLASGNTIYF.

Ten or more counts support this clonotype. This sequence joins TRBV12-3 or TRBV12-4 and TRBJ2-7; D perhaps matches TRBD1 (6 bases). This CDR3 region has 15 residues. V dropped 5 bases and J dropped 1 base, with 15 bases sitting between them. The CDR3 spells CASSPGTGYSYEQYF. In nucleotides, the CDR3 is TGTGCCAGCAGTCCCGGTACAGGGTATTCCTACGAGCAGTACTTC.